This passage covers 22 T cell receptor beta chains from one sample sequenced in a study of T cell responses to AZD1222 COVID-19 vaccine. TCRdb's table, derived via immunoSEQ multiplex PCR, lists solely in-frame clones and lacks some. The sample holds roughly 80,000 clones; just over 90% are singletons and the top ten take 5% to 5.5%. Sample: peripheral blood, taken 28 days after the second AZD1222 dose. These receptors were taken from an adult who received the AZD1222 COVID-19 vaccine.

The chain has TRBV19 and TRBJ1-5; 8 bases are shared with TRBD1. The junction had 4 bases not matched to a gene; V was cut back by 6 bases and J by 6 bases. Germline CDR1 reads LNHDA; CDR2 reads SQIVND (reference sequence). This CDR3 comprises 13 residues. CDR3 nucleotides: TGTGCCAGTAGGACGGGACAGGCTCAGCCCCAGCATTTT. This encodes CASRTGQAQPQHF.

This chain's CDR3 is CASSGAGGATKNIQYF. The DNA of the CDR3 is TGTGCCAGTTCCGGGGCAGGGGGGGCTACCAAAAACATTCAGTACTTC. This rearrangement joins TRBV19 to TRBJ2-4, with D perhaps assigned TRBD1 or TRBD2 (7 bases each). V lost 8 bases and J 2 bases, leaving 19 bases between the germline ends. This CDR3 region has 16 residues. Germline lookup yields CDR1 LNHDA and CDR2 SQIVND (reference sequence).

The CDR3 spells CAISAGSQPQHF. The CDR3 DNA is TGTGCCATCAGTGCAGGTAGTCAGCCCCAGCATTTT. The chain recombines TRBV10-3 with TRBJ1-5; D is ambiguous. V lost 4 bases to trimming and J lost 6 bases, with 7 bases between them. Germline lookup yields CDR1 ENHRY and CDR2 SYGVKD. The CDR3 spans 12 residues.

The V and J genes are TRBV6-2 or TRBV6-3 and TRBJ1-2; 8 bases line up with TRBD1. The germline gives CDR1 MNHEY, CDR2 SVGEGT. Unmatched junction bases numbered 14, after V lost 5 bases and J lost 3 bases. CDR3 length: 17 amino acids. The CDR3 protein is CASSPIKGTGYHYGYTF. Here the CDR3 DNA reads TGTGCCAGCAGTCCCATCAAGGGGACAGGTTACCACTATGGCTACACCTTC.

This clone was detected once. The chain links TRBV7-2 to TRBJ2-7, with 10 bases aligning to TRBD2. The CDR3 extends over 15 amino acids. CDR1 is SGHTA and CDR2 is FQGNSA in the germline V gene. V shed 7 bases, J shed 3 bases, and the junction held 9 bases outside the gene matches. CDR3 in DNA: TGTGCCAGCACCATAAGCGGGGGGGGCCACTACGAGCAGTACTTC. Translated, it gives CASTISGGGHYEQYF.

This CDR3 reads CAIGTTNTGELFF. The CDR3 coding sequence is TGTGCCATAGGGACGACGAACACCGGGGAGCTGTTTTTT. The chain uses TRBV28 and TRBJ2-2; D is possibly TRBD1 or TRBD2 (5 bases each). V lost 10 bases and J 0 bases, leaving 9 bases between the germline ends. This CDR3 region has 13 residues. Looked up from germline, CDR1 is MDHEN and CDR2 is SYDVKM.

V is TRBV30 and J is TRBJ1-1; D gene ambiguous. Germline V lookup: CDR1 GTSNPN, CDR2 SVGIG (reference sequence). The CDR3 has 17 residues. Trimming left V 2 bases short and J 6 bases short, with 25 bases between. DNA for the CDR3: TGTGCCTGGAGTACCACGATAAGGCGTCTAGCTGGTCCTGAAGCTTTCTTT. This gives the protein CAWSTTIRRLAGPEAFF.

V is TRBV7-9 and J is TRBJ1-2; a weak D match, TRBD1 (5 bases). Germline-derived CDR1 and CDR2 are SEHNR and FQNEAQ (reference sequence). The V and J ends lost 6 bases and 1 base respectively, with 9 bases between them. CDR3 length: 13 residues. The CDR3, as DNA: TGTGCCAGCAGTAACAGGAGTAACTATGGCTACACCTTC. Translated: CASSNRSNYGYTF.

The chain combines TRBV19 with TRBJ1-5; D is uncertain. Germline lookup yields CDR1 LNHDA and CDR2 SQIVND (reference sequence). Trimming cost V 1 base and J 2 bases, with 6 bases left between them. The CDR3 totals 14 residues. The CDR3 region is CASSIVWGNQPQHF. The CDR3 nucleotides are TGTGCCAGTAGTATAGTTTGGGGCAATCAGCCCCAGCATTTT.

This clone was picked up one time. The junction and the germline gene differ at one end; a read error may be behind it. The rearrangement links TRBV7-7 to TRBJ2-5; no clear D gene. Germline V gene lookup returns CDR1 SSHAT and CDR2 FNYEAQ (reference sequence). CDR3 length equals 15 residues. The CDR3 sequence is CASSLGMGWQETQYF. CDR3 nucleotides: TGTGCTAGCAGCTTAGGGATGGGGTGGCAAGAGACCCAGTACTTC.

J is TRBJ1-1 and V is TRBV5-1; D gene unclear. V lost 3 bases and J 4 bases, leaving 16 bases between the germline ends. Per the germline V gene, CDR1 is SGHRS and CDR2 is YFSETQ. This CDR3 has 15 residues. The DNA of the CDR3 is TGCGCCAGCAGCTCAATTGACTTTGTGGGCACTGAAGCTTTCTTT. Its protein is CASSSIDFVGTEAFF.

The table lists this clone with a count of one. The chain couples TRBV10-3 to TRBJ1-2; a weak D match, TRBD1 (6 bases). The CDR3 is 12 amino acids. Germline lookup yields CDR1 ENHRY and CDR2 SYGVKD. Trimming shortened V by 8 bases and J by 8 bases, and 15 bases separated the two germline ends. The DNA of the CDR3 is TGTGCCATCTCACGGGGGGCGACGGGCTACACCTTC. Its translation: CAISRGATGYTF.

This chain links TRBV30 with TRBJ1-4; D is perhaps TRBD1 (5 bases). Deletions cut 8 bases from V and 0 bases from J, with 13 bases between. In germline, CDR1 is GTSNPN, CDR2 SVGIG (reference sequence). The CDR3 is 14 amino acids. CDR3 sequence (DNA): TGTGCCGGGCACAGGAGTTCAACTAATGAAAAACTGTTTTTT. Protein: CAGHRSSTNEKLFF.

This chain connects TRBV30 to TRBJ2-6; possibly TRBD1 or TRBD2 for D (5 bases each). Germline CDR1 reads GTSNPN; CDR2 reads SVGIG (reference sequence). Trimming took 2 bases from V and 4 from J, leaving 12 bases between them. The CDR3 totals 15 residues. The CDR3 nucleotides are TGTGCCTGGAGTATTGGGGGTTCAGGGGCCAACGTCCTGACTTTC. Translated: CAWSIGGSGANVLTF.

Note on this clone: Other DNA variants within this sample encode the same CDR3. CDR3 sequence reads: CASSLETGSGNTIYF. The CDR3 DNA reads as TGCGCCAGCAGCTTGGAGACGGGGTCTGGAAACACCATATATTTT. This rearrangement joins TRBV5-1 to TRBJ1-3; D remains unclear. This CDR3 contains 15 residues. Trimming stripped 0 bases from V and 1 base from J, with 8 bases between. Germline CDR1 is SGHRS and CDR2 is YFSETQ.

The table lists this clone with a count of one. The J gene is TRBJ1-6, the V gene TRBV6-6, with 8 bases matching TRBD1. Germline V lookup: CDR1 MNHNY, CDR2 SVGAGI (reference sequence). After removal of 5 bases from V and 0 bases from J, the junction contained 6 bases not matched to a gene. CDR3 length: 17 amino acids. The CDR3 DNA reads TGTGCCAGCAGTCCGGACAGGGTGAGCTCCTATAATTCACCCCTCCACTTT. Residues: CASSPDRVSSYNSPLHF.

In this sample, this clone turned up a few times. The chain couples TRBV2 to TRBJ2-3; no firm D call. V was clipped by 4 bases and J by 1 base, with 6 bases between them. The CDR3 consists of 13 residues. Germline lookup yields CDR1 SNHLY and CDR2 FYNNEI. CDR3 sequence (DNA): TGTGCCAGCAGTGTTCCGGGCACAGATACGCAGTATTTT. Its protein is CASSVPGTDTQYF.

The V and J genes are TRBV7-9 and TRBJ1-2; D ambiguous. CDR3 length equals 14 residues. Trimming removed 1 base from V and 8 bases from J, with 14 bases in between. Germline loops: CDR1 SEHNR, CDR2 FQNEAQ (reference sequence). The CDR3 spells CASSLGRAPRGYTF. In DNA form, the CDR3 reads TGTGCCAGCAGCTTAGGTAGGGCCCCGAGGGGCTACACCTTC.

The J gene is TRBJ1-1, the V gene TRBV5-6; TRBD1 aligns across 7 bases. CDR3 length equals 16 residues. Per the germline V gene, CDR1 is SGHDT and CDR2 is YYEEEE. Trimming cost V 4 bases and J 1 base; bases outside gene matches: 10. The CDR3 DNA sequence: TGTGCCAGCAGCGATACAGGGGAGGGTAGGAACACTGAAGCTTTCTTT. This gives the protein CASSDTGEGRNTEAFF.

This sequence joins TRBV10-3 and TRBJ2-3; 10 bases are shared with TRBD2. This CDR3 spans 17 amino acids. The germline V gene has CDR1 ENHRY and CDR2 SYGVKD. The junction had 9 bases not matched to a gene; V was cut back by 3 bases and J by 3 bases. The CDR3 nucleotides are TGTGCCATCAGTGATATTTTCCTAGCGGGGGAAACAGATACGCAGTATTTT. Amino acids: CAISDIFLAGETDTQYF.

The chain has TRBV6-5 and TRBJ1-1; D is undetermined. The V gene lost 6 bases and the J gene lost 5 bases, with 13 bases spanning the gap. Per the germline V gene, CDR1 is MNHEY and CDR2 is SVGAGI. The CDR3 sequence is 13 residues long. The CDR3 DNA reads TGTGCCAGCAGCCGAACTCGACAAACTGAAGCTTTCTTT. It codes for CASSRTRQTEAFF.

Details on this clone: Other DNA sequences within the sample encode an identical CDR3. J is TRBJ2-3 and V is TRBV9; 7 bases agree with TRBD2. J gave up 0 bases and V 2 bases, and 3 bases lay outside the gene matches. The CDR3 spans 15 residues. Germline V gene sequence: CDR1 SGDLS, CDR2 YYNGEE. The chain's CDR3 is CASSVGGGSTDTQYF. Here the CDR3 DNA reads TGTGCCAGCAGCGTCGGCGGGGGAAGCACAGATACGCAGTATTTT. The complete variable domain, with remaining parts taken from reference TRBV9 and TRBJ2-3, reads DSGVTQTPKHLITATGQRVTLRCSPRSGDLSVYWYQQSLDQGLQFLIQYYNGEERAKGNILERFSAQQFPDLHSELNLSSLELGDSALYFCASSVGGGSTDTQYFGPGTRLTVL.